This TCR beta chain was recovered during a study of early T cells in non-severe SARS-CoV-2 infection. Study overall: From unsorted whole blood, bulk RNA was sequenced, and the chains remained unpaired. General observations from the study: CD4 and private specificities were missed by VDJdb matching, which favored anti-spike CD8 responses.

Germline assignment: CDR1 MNHEY and CDR2 SMNVEV (reference sequence). The V end was cut by 4 bases, the J end by 1 base, with 7 bases between. The CDR3 totals 13 residues. Individual cDNA molecules were tagged with unique molecular identifiers. Each CDR3 protein is one row after TCRdb ran MiXCR on the 5' RACE reads. The data contain some 54,000 distinct CDR3 sequences, roughly 9.6% of them singletons. This clonotype has at least ten counts. Its antigen is not identified. V usage is TRBV27 and J usage is TRBJ2-5; no clear D gene. The sequenced sample was whole blood. The clonotype comes from an adult who was a healthcare worker with PCR-confirmed SARS-CoV-2 infection or an uninfected control (not recorded which). Here the CDR3 DNA reads TGTGCCAGCAGTTACGGGTTCCAAGAGACCCAGTACTTC. The encoded protein is CASSYGFQETQYF.